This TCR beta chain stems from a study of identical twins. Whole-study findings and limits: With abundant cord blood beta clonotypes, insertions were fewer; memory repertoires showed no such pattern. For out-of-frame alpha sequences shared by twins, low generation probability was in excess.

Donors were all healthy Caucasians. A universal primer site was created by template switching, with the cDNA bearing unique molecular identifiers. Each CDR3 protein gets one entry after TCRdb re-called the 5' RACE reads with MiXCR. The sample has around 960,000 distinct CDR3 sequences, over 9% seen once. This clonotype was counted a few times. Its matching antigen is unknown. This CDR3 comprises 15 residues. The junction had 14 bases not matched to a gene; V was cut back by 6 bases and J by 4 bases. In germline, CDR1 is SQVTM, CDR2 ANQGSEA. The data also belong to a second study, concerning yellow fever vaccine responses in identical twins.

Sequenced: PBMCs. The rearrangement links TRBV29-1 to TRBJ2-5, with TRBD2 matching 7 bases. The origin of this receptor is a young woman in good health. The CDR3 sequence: CSVAGWGGGSETQYF. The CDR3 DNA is TGCAGCGTGGCTGGGTGGGGGGGAGGTTCAGAGACCCAGTACTTC. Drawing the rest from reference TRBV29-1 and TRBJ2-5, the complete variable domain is SAVISQKPSRDICQRGTSLTIQCQVDSQVTMMFWYRQQPGQSLTLIATANQGSEATYESGFVIDKFPISRPNLTFSTLTVSNMSPEDSSIYLCSVAGWGGGSETQYFGPGTRLLVL.